The 30 T cell receptor beta chains given below trace back to one sample, sequenced in a study of tumor-infiltrating lymphocytes in primary liver carcinoma. A constant-region primer primed TCR beta cDNA synthesis from around 500 ng of total RNA. Libraries covering TCR beta were generated through three nested multiplex PCR rounds (using a slightly modified ARM-PCR). Forward primers for TRBV1-TRBV30 and a C-beta reverse primer served the first two PCR rounds, at about 11 cycles each. Using its own MiXCR run on the multiplex PCR reads, TCRdb lists one record per CDR3 protein. The sample includes about 330,000 distinct CDR3 sequences, about two thirds seen only once; the top ten take about 6.5%. Unsorted whole blood supplied the blood RNA, and germline DNA was isolated too. The sample consisted of peripheral blood. These receptors all come from a man aged 35 to 55 with primary liver carcinoma and hepatitis B virus infection.

Ten or more counts support this clonotype. The V and J genes are TRBV5-4 and TRBJ1-1; TRBD1 is a possible D gene (5 bases). The CDR3 spans 16 residues. Trimming removed 0 bases from V and 1 base from J, with 13 bases in between. Germline CDR1 and CDR2: SGHNT and YYREEE (reference sequence). The CDR3 sequence: CASSLGTRNKNTEAFF. The CDR3 coding sequence is TGTGCCAGCAGCTTGGGGACAAGAAACAAGAACACTGAAGCTTTCTTT.

V usage is TRBV28 and J usage is TRBJ1-3, with D possibly TRBD1 on 5 matching bases. This CDR3 comprises 16 residues. Germline CDR1 is MDHEN and CDR2 is SYDVKM. Trimming removed 7 bases from V and 0 bases from J, with 16 bases in between. The CDR3 region is CASTPRGGGSGNTIYF. The CDR3 region has the DNA TGTGCCAGCACTCCGAGGGGCGGGGGCTCTGGAAACACCATATATTTT.

Concerning this clonotype itself: With a much larger clone just one base away, this may be a read error. V usage is TRBV6-1 and J usage is TRBJ1-5, with D unclear. Germline assignment: CDR1 MNHNS and CDR2 SASEGT. This CDR3 spans 12 amino acids. The CDR3 sequence: CDSSEAGQPQHF. The CDR3 nucleotides are TGTGACAGCAGTGAAGCGGGTCAGCCCCAGCATTTT.

The genes are TRBV4-1 and TRBJ1-1; TRBD1 matches at 7 bases. From germline, CDR1 is MGHRA and CDR2 YSYEKL. V shed 5 bases, J shed 1 base, and the junction held 4 bases outside the gene matches. The CDR3 consists of 14 residues. CDR3 sequence: CASSKDRRNTEAFF. The CDR3 nucleotides read TGCGCCAGCAGCAAGGACAGGAGGAACACTGAAGCTTTCTTT.

V is TRBV6-4 and J is TRBJ1-2; 12 nucleotides agree with TRBD1. Germline V lookup: CDR1 MRHNA, CDR2 SNTAGT. The CDR3 is made up of 13 amino acids. Trimming removed 6 bases from V and 7 bases from J; junction bases left unmatched: 3. The CDR3 sequence is CASRGQGAPGYTF. The DNA of the CDR3 is TGTGCCAGCAGGGGACAGGGGGCGCCTGGCTACACCTTC.

This clonotype was observed once. The junction departs from the called germline gene at one end, perhaps through a read error. CDR3: CASSFREDSELYF. The CDR3 DNA reads as TGTGCCAGCAGCTTTAGGGAGGACTCCGAGCTGTACTTC. This rearrangement joins TRBV11-3 to TRBJ2-7; a possible D gene is TRBD2 (6 bases). This CDR3 contains 13 residues. Germline-derived CDR1 and CDR2 are SGHNT and YENEEA.

Notes on this clonotype: This may be a read error, as it is one base from a much larger clone. The chain recombines TRBV4-1 with TRBJ1-6; no clear D. This CDR3 is built from 15 residues. Looked up from germline, CDR1 is MGHRA and CDR2 is YSYEKL. This chain's CDR3 is CASSDESSYNSPFHF. CDR3 nucleotides: TGCGCCAGCAGCGACGAGAGCTCCTATAATTCACCCTTCCACTTT.

Of note for this clonotype: The junction departs from the called germline gene at one end, perhaps through a read error. The rearrangement uses TRBV6-6 and TRBJ2-1, with D unclear. Germline loops: CDR1 MNHNY, CDR2 SVGAGI (reference sequence). The CDR3 extends over 14 amino acids. In DNA, the CDR3 is TGTGCCAGCAGTTATTCCAGCTCCTACAAAGAGCAGTTCTTC. Translating gives CASSYSSSYKEQFF.

This chain's CDR3 is CASSAQVRETQYF. CDR3 nucleotide sequence: TGCGCCAGCAGTGCCCAGGTTAGGGAGACCCAGTACTTC. V and J are TRBV10-2 and TRBJ2-5; D gene ambiguous. V lost 4 bases and J lost 5, with 11 bases in between. Per germline, CDR1 WSHSY and CDR2 SAAADI. The CDR3 covers 13 residues.

Points on this clonotype: Sequence at one end of the junction differs from germline and may be a read error. The rearrangement links TRBV6-5 to TRBJ1-1; perhaps TRBD1 as D (6 bases). Germline CDR1 is MNHEY and CDR2 is SVGAGI. This CDR3 is 14 amino acids long. This chain's CDR3 is CASSPPTGRTEAFF. The CDR3 bases are TGTGCTAGCAGTCCCCCGACAGGCAGGACTGAAGCTTTCTTT.

With regard to this clonotype: Germline is not matched at one junction end, which may reflect a read error. The chain links TRBV11-2 to TRBJ2-5, with a possible D match to TRBD1 (5 bases). The CDR3 loop spans 15 amino acids. In germline, CDR1 is SGHAT, CDR2 FQNNGV. The CDR3 loop reads CASSPGHMKEETQYF. Written as DNA, the CDR3 is TGTGCTAGCAGCCCCGGACATATGAAAGAAGAGACCCAGTACTTC.

Concerning this clonotype: A much more abundant neighbour one base away suggests this may be a read error. The V call is TRBV10-2, the J call TRBJ2-1; TRBD1 aligns across 9 bases. The trim removed 0 bases at V and 8 bases at J, leaving 5 bases unmatched. The CDR3 totals 15 residues. Germline values: CDR1 WSHSY, CDR2 SAAADI. As DNA, the CDR3 is TGCGCCAGCAGTGAGTCGACAGGGGGAAACGATGAGCAGTTCTTC. As protein: CASSESTGGNDEQFF.

As concerns this clonotype: One junction end disagrees with the germline gene, perhaps due to a read error. The chain has TRBV5-4 and TRBJ2-3, with D maybe TRBD2 (6 bases). Germline V gene sequence: CDR1 SGHNT, CDR2 YYREEE (reference sequence). This CDR3 is built from 17 residues. DNA of the CDR3: TGTGCCAGCAGCTTGGATGGAGCGGCGGAGGGCACATATACGCAGTATTTT. This encodes CASSLDGAAEGTYTQYF.

Concerning this clonotype: A read error may be the cause here, since a much bigger clone is one base away. The V call is TRBV6-1, the J call TRBJ2-3; no clear D. The CDR3 has 12 residues. The ends were cut back, 4 bases at V and 2 bases at J, with 4 bases in the middle. Germline CDR1 MNHNS, CDR2 SASEGT. CDR3 in DNA: TGTGCCAGCAGTGTATACACAGATACGCAGTATTTT. Its translation: CASSVYTDTQYF.

To note about this clonotype: A much larger clonotype is one base distant, so this may be a read error. This chain connects TRBV28 to TRBJ2-7; D possibly uses TRBD1 or TRBD2 (5 bases each). The CDR3 loop spans 14 amino acids. Looked up from germline, CDR1 is MDHEN and CDR2 is SYDVKM. Trimming stripped 4 bases from V and 4 bases from J, with 14 bases between. The CDR3, as DNA: TGTGCCAGCAGTTGGGGCTGCGCGGGTTACGAGCAGTACTTC. Translation: CASSWGCAGYEQYF.

This chain joins TRBV5-4 and TRBJ2-5, with D perhaps given as TRBD1 or TRBD2 (5 bases each). V lost 5 bases, J lost 2 bases, and 16 bases lay in between. The CDR3 contains 15 residues. CDR1 SGHNT and CDR2 YYREEE come from the germline V gene (reference sequence). In DNA, the CDR3 is TGTGCCAGCAGTGAGGGTGGGGGTACGCAAGAGACCCAGTACTTC. This sequence encodes CASSEGGGTQETQYF.

Points on this clonotype: An end of the junction differs from the germline gene, which may be a read error. The chain couples TRBV11-2 to TRBJ2-7; a weak D match, TRBD2 (5 bases). The germline CDR1 and CDR2 sequences are SGHAT and FQNNGV. This CDR3 has 15 amino acids. As DNA, the CDR3 is TGTGCCAGCAGCTTAGCCGCGGGCACAGCCTATGAGCAGTACTTC. Its translation is CASSLAAGTAYEQYF.

This clonotype was counted ten times or more. The chain uses TRBV6-1 and TRBJ2-5; TRBD1 might be the D (6 bases). The germline V gene has CDR1 MNHNS and CDR2 SASEGT. CDR3 size: 17 residues. Trimming removed 0 bases at V and 5 bases at J, with 19 bases between. CDR3 loop: CASSEASLTTGHETQYF. In DNA form, the CDR3 reads TGTGCCAGCAGTGAAGCGAGCCTTACGACAGGTCACGAGACCCAGTACTTC.

As concerns this clonotype: A read error may explain this, as a much larger clone is one base away. This sequence joins TRBV6-1 and TRBJ2-3; TRBD1 matches at 7 bases. The V and J ends lost 8 bases and 3 bases, in that order; junction bases with no gene match: 8. The germline gives CDR1 MNHNS, CDR2 SASEGT. The CDR3 totals 14 residues. The chain's CDR3 is CASCNRGWTDTQYF. Written as DNA, the CDR3 is TGTGCCAGCTGTAACAGGGGATGGACAGATACGCAGTATTTT.

The rearrangement uses TRBV9 and TRBJ2-1; D uncertain. V lost 1 base, J lost 7 bases, and 15 bases lay in between. The CDR3 extends over 15 amino acids. In germline, CDR1 is SGDLS, CDR2 YYNGEE. The CDR3 is CASSVNPDEVNEQFF. For the CDR3, the DNA is TGTGCCAGCAGCGTAAATCCAGATGAGGTAAATGAGCAGTTCTTC.

CDR3 sequence: CASKSNGQDSYEQYF. CDR3 DNA sequence: TGTGCCAGCAAATCCAACGGACAGGACTCCTACGAGCAGTACTTC. The J gene is TRBJ2-7, the V gene TRBV6-5; TRBD1 aligns across 7 bases. Unmatched junction bases numbered 9, after V lost 7 bases and J lost 0 bases. The CDR3 is 15 amino acids. From germline, CDR1 is MNHEY and CDR2 SVGAGI.

V is TRBV14 and J is TRBJ2-2, with D hard to call. Germline CDR1 SGHDN, CDR2 FVKESK. The germline V and J ends were trimmed by 1 base and 7 bases, with 10 bases remaining between them. The CDR3 is 14 amino acids. CDR3 residues: CASSQAQPNGELFF. CDR3 bases: TGTGCCAGCAGCCAAGCTCAACCGAACGGGGAGCTGTTTTTT.

As concerns this clonotype: A much larger clone differs from this one at a single base, so this may be a read error. J is TRBJ1-5 and V is TRBV6-1; weak D call: TRBD1 (6 bases). The CDR3 has 13 amino acids. The V gene lost 8 bases and the J gene lost 3 bases, with 11 bases spanning the gap. Per the germline V gene, CDR1 is MNHNS and CDR2 is SASEGT. In DNA, the CDR3 is TGTGCCAGCGGGGACATAATCAATCAGCCCCAGCATTTT. Residues: CASGDIINQPQHF.

This clonotype was seen at least ten times. The chain joins TRBV14 to TRBJ1-1; no clear D. The CDR3 has 15 amino acids. Trimming removed 0 bases from V and 1 base from J, with 9 bases in between. Per germline, CDR1 SGHDN and CDR2 FVKESK. For the CDR3, the DNA is TGTGCCAGCAGCCAAGATATTTCTTGGAACACTGAAGCTTTCTTT. Protein sequence: CASSQDISWNTEAFF.

V and J are TRBV7-2 and TRBJ1-5; unclear D gene. Trimming left V 2 bases short and J 12 bases short, with 8 bases between. CDR1 is SGHTA and CDR2 is FQGNSA in the germline V gene. The CDR3 length is 11 residues. CDR3 DNA sequence: TGTGCCAGCAGCTTAAACGGCCGCCAGCATTTT. This sequence encodes CASSLNGRQHF.

This clonotype was detected once. At one end the junction does not follow the germline gene, possibly because of a read error. The chain is built from TRBV11-1 and TRBJ2-7; 7 bases line up with TRBD1. Germline V gives CDR1 SGHAT, CDR2 FQDESV (reference sequence). The CDR3 spans 15 residues. The DNA for the CDR3 is TGTGCCAGCAGCGCCCGACAGGGTTCAACCGACGAGCAGTGCTTC. Translation: CASSARQGSTDEQCF.

In regard to this clonotype: An end of the junction does not agree with germline; a read error may underlie this. The rearrangement joins TRBV5-5 to TRBJ2-1, with 9 nucleotides matching TRBD2. CDR1 and CDR2 from the germline V gene are SGHKS and YYEKEE (reference sequence). The CDR3 spans 18 residues. The CDR3 DNA is TGTGCCAGCAACTTGGGACTAGCAGGCCCCTCGTTATACAATGAGCAGTTCTTC. Translating gives CASNLGLAGPSLYNEQFF.

This rearrangement joins TRBV4-1 to TRBJ2-1, with 7 nucleotides matching TRBD2. The junction had 14 bases not matched to a gene; V was cut back by 0 bases and J by 12 bases. The germline gives CDR1 MGHRA, CDR2 YSYEKL. The CDR3 has 16 amino acids. In nucleotides, the CDR3 is TGCGCCAGCAGCCAAGATAGGGAGGGTGCCGTAATAGGGCAGTTCTTC. Its protein product is CASSQDREGAVIGQFF.

This clonotype was seen repeatedly, ten times or more. The J gene is TRBJ2-1, the V gene TRBV6-6; 11 bases fit TRBD2. V was pared by 6 bases and J by 9 bases, with 4 bases of the junction left unmatched. CDR3 length: 13 amino acids. Germline loops: CDR1 MNHNY, CDR2 SVGAGI (reference sequence). CDR3 region: CASSTGLAAEQFF. In DNA form, the CDR3 reads TGTGCCAGCAGCACGGGACTAGCGGCTGAGCAGTTCTTC.

A note on this clonotype: A much more abundant neighbour one base away suggests this may be a read error. The V call is TRBV10-3, the J call TRBJ2-1; 13 nucleotides match TRBD2. CDR3 length equals 17 residues. Germline V lookup: CDR1 ENHRY, CDR2 SYGVKD. As DNA, the CDR3 is TGTGCCTTCAGTGAGTCCTTACTAGCGGGAGGGAACAATGAGCAGTTCTTC. The encoded protein is CAFSESLLAGGNNEQFF.